What follows are 30 T cell receptor beta chains derived from one specimen sequenced in a study of blood T cell repertoires in COVID-19. Repertoires were generated with immunoSEQ multiplex PCR, while TCRdb's copy carries only in-frame clones and drops some. This table has about 300,000 clones, about 90% appearing once. The specimen was PBMCs or T cells enriched from blood (not recorded which). These receptor sequences come from a woman aged 30 to 39 who had recovered from COVID-19.

V is TRBV7-6 and J is TRBJ1-2; perhaps TRBD1 as D (6 bases). V was trimmed by 4 bases and J by 2 bases, leaving 14 bases between them. CDR1 is SGHVS and CDR2 is FNYEAQ in the germline V gene. The CDR3 loop spans 15 amino acids. The chain's CDR3 is CASSSPFTGNYGYTF. CDR3 sequence (DNA): TGTGCCAGCAGCTCCCCCTTCACAGGGAACTATGGCTACACCTTC.

The genes are TRBV5-1 and TRBJ1-4; D possibly corresponds to TRBD1 (5 bases). Trimming cost V 0 bases and J 0 bases, with 6 bases left between them. The germline V gene encodes CDR1 SGHRS and CDR2 YFSETQ. The CDR3 has 15 residues. The CDR3 DNA follows: TGCGCCAGCAGCTTGGAGGGGACAACTAATGAAAAACTGTTTTTT. Protein: CASSLEGTTNEKLFF.

This chain links TRBV5-8 with TRBJ1-2; D unresolved. Germline loops: CDR1 SGHTS, CDR2 YDEGEE. CDR3 length: 14 residues. The V end lost 4 bases, the J end lost 1 base, and 11 bases lay between the germline ends. This chain's CDR3 is CASSRRVDNYGYTF. The CDR3 DNA sequence: TGTGCCAGCAGCCGGAGGGTCGATAACTATGGCTACACCTTC. Using reference TRBV5-8 and TRBJ1-2 for the parts outside the CDR3, the full variable domain is EAGVTQSPTHLIKTRGQQATLRCSPISGHTSVYWYQQALGLGLQFLLWYDEGEERNRGNFPPRFSGRQFPNYSSELNVNALELEDSALYLCASSRRVDNYGYTFGSGTRLTVV.

This rearrangement joins TRBV28 to TRBJ2-6, with D possibly TRBD1 on 5 matching bases. The ends were cut back, 5 bases at V and 0 bases at J, with 17 bases in the middle. In germline, CDR1 is MDHEN, CDR2 SYDVKM. The length of the CDR3 is 18 residues. CDR3 region: CASSPPAAGISGANVLTF. The CDR3 DNA sequence: TGTGCCAGCAGTCCCCCCGCGGCAGGGATCTCTGGGGCCAACGTCCTGACTTTC.

V usage is TRBV15 and J usage is TRBJ1-2; D is ambiguous. The germline V gene encodes CDR1 LNHNV and CDR2 YYDKDF (reference sequence). The length of the CDR3 is 14 residues. Trimming removed 5 bases at V and 2 bases at J, with 12 bases between. This chain's CDR3 is CATSPDGGNYGYTF. CDR3 nucleotide sequence: TGTGCCACCAGCCCGGACGGAGGCAACTATGGCTACACCTTC.

This clone occurred once. V gene TRBV7-3 combines with J gene TRBJ2-3; 8 nucleotides line up with TRBD2. The CDR3 length is 17 residues. J gave up 3 bases and V 1 base, and 9 bases lay outside the gene matches. Germline CDR1 is SGHTA and CDR2 is FQGTGA. The CDR3: CASSLSRAGDGTDTQYF. For the CDR3, the DNA is TGTGCCAGCAGCTTAAGCCGAGCGGGGGACGGGACAGATACGCAGTATTTT.

Concerning this clone itself: The sample carries other DNA sequences with the same CDR3. The V call is TRBV5-1, the J call TRBJ1-1, with D tentatively TRBD1 (5 bases). The CDR3 spans 13 residues. Deletions cut 2 bases from V and 3 bases from J, with 8 bases between. CDR1 and CDR2 (germline): SGHRS, YFSETQ. The CDR3 region is CASSLAGYTEAFF. The CDR3 nucleotides are TGCGCCAGCAGCTTAGCAGGGTACACTGAAGCTTTCTTT.

This chain links TRBV9 with TRBJ1-3; D remains unclear. The germline V gene encodes CDR1 SGDLS and CDR2 YYNGEE. V was cut by 0 bases and J by 1 base, with 5 bases left in between. This CDR3 has 14 amino acids. This chain's CDR3 is CASSVAESGNTIYF. CDR3 DNA: TGTGCCAGCAGCGTAGCCGAGTCTGGAAACACCATATATTTT.

This clone has just one count. This chain links TRBV18 with TRBJ1-2; 8 bases are shared with TRBD1. This CDR3 is 14 amino acids long. The germline gives CDR1 KGHSH, CDR2 LQKENI. Trimming took 0 bases from V and 8 from J; bases not matched to a gene: 5. The CDR3 is CASSPPGQAPGYTF. The CDR3 region has the DNA TGTGCCAGCTCACCACCGGGACAGGCCCCGGGCTACACCTTC.

This chain joins TRBV12-3 or TRBV12-4 and TRBJ1-5, with D tentatively TRBD1 (6 bases). The V end was cut by 5 bases, the J end by 11 bases, with 13 bases between. The CDR3 covers 12 residues. The chain's CDR3 is CASSPQGGAQHF. The CDR3 nucleotides are TGTGCCAGCAGTCCACAGGGCGGTGCCCAGCATTTT.

The chain combines TRBV5-4 with TRBJ1-1; 7 nucleotides agree with TRBD1. CDR1 is SGHNT, CDR2 YYREEE, per germline (reference sequence). Unmatched junction bases numbered 10, after V lost 3 bases and J lost 2 bases. This CDR3 has 16 amino acids. Written as DNA, the CDR3 is TGTGCCAGCAGCTCGATCCCGGGACAGATAAACACTGAAGCTTTCTTT. Translated: CASSSIPGQINTEAFF. The whole variable domain, remainder taken from reference TRBV5-4 and TRBJ1-1, is ETGVTQSPTHLIKTRGQQVTLRCSSQSGHNTVSWYQQALGQGPQFIFQYYREEENGRGNFPPRFSGLQFPNYSSELNVNALELDDSALYLCASSSIPGQINTEAFFGQGTRLTVV.

This clone turned up a few times. The chain uses TRBV7-9 and TRBJ2-1, with D unclear. Looked up from germline, CDR1 is SEHNR and CDR2 is FQNEAQ (reference sequence). CDR3 length: 14 amino acids. V was clipped by 4 bases and J by 6 bases, with 13 bases between them. DNA for the CDR3: TGTGCCAGCAGCTCCAATCTCGCAGGCAATGAGCAGTTCTTC. Protein sequence: CASSSNLAGNEQFF.

The chain couples TRBV19 to TRBJ1-1, with 10 bases matching TRBD1. Germline V gives CDR1 LNHDA, CDR2 SQIVND (reference sequence). The trim removed 6 bases at V and 0 bases at J, leaving 7 bases unmatched. This CDR3 comprises 16 residues. CDR3 in amino acids: CASRGQGSGMNTEAFF. As DNA, the CDR3 is TGTGCCAGTAGGGGACAGGGGTCGGGGATGAACACTGAAGCTTTCTTT. The variable domain in full, with the rest retrieved from reference TRBV19 and TRBJ1-1, is DGGITQSPKYLFRKEGQNVTLSCEQNLNHDAMYWYRQDPGQGLRLIYYSQIVNDFQKGDIAEGYSVSREKKESFPLTVTSAQKNPTAFYLCASRGQGSGMNTEAFFGQGTRLTVV.

This clone was counted a single time. A single base separates this from a much larger clone, so it may be a read error. The chain joins TRBV7-2 to TRBJ1-1; 7 bases agree with TRBD1. J gave up 4 bases and V 1 base, and 3 bases lay outside the gene matches. The germline gives CDR1 SGHTA, CDR2 FQGNSA. This CDR3 spans 14 amino acids. The CDR3 coding sequence is TGTGCCAGCAGCTTAGGGGCAGGGGGCACTGAAGCTTTCTTT. Translation: CASSLGAGGTEAFF.

The chain has TRBV27 and TRBJ2-1; the match to TRBD2 covers 11 bases. After removal of 8 bases from V and 2 bases from J, the junction contained 2 bases not matched to a gene. Germline loops: CDR1 MNHEY, CDR2 SMNVEV (reference sequence). The CDR3 is made up of 14 amino acids. As DNA, the CDR3 is TGTGCCAGCCGACTAGCGGGGCCCTACAATGAGCAGTTCTTC. Translation: CASRLAGPYNEQFF.

The chain has TRBV11-2 and TRBJ1-6; 7 bases map to TRBD1. J was trimmed by 7 bases and V by 7 bases; bases with no gene match: 10. The CDR3 is 15 residues long. Germline assignment: CDR1 SGHAT and CDR2 FQNNGV. CDR3 loop: CASTPLDRRNSPLHF. CDR3 coding DNA: TGTGCCAGCACCCCACTGGACAGGAGGAATTCACCCCTCCACTTT. Combining the CDR3 with reference TRBV11-2 and TRBJ1-6 gives the whole variable domain EAGVAQSPRYKIIEKRQSVAFWCNPISGHATLYWYQQILGQGPKLLIQFQNNGVVDDSQLPKDRFSAERLKGVDSTLKIQPAKLEDSAVYLCASTPLDRRNSPLHFGNGTRLTVT.

The chain links TRBV6-5 to TRBJ1-2, with a tentative D call TRBD1 (6 bases). There are 14 residues in the CDR3. V gave up 6 bases and J gave up 8 bases, with 19 bases separating them. The germline gives CDR1 MNHEY, CDR2 SVGAGI. CDR3: CASRLQGLTGGYTF. Here the CDR3 DNA reads TGTGCCAGCAGGTTACAGGGCTTAACGGGGGGCTACACCTTC.

V is TRBV19 and J is TRBJ2-1; 7 bases map to TRBD1. Unmatched junction bases numbered 6, after V lost 1 base and J lost 9 bases. Looked up from germline, CDR1 is LNHDA and CDR2 is SQIVND (reference sequence). This CDR3 has 14 amino acids. DNA for the CDR3: TGTGCCAGTAGTATAGTTAAGGGGGCGCTTGAGCAGTTCTTC. This gives the protein CASSIVKGALEQFF.

This clone was recorded only once. J is TRBJ1-5 and V is TRBV19; weak D call: TRBD1 (5 bases). The V gene lost 1 base and the J gene lost 4 bases, with 11 bases spanning the gap. CDR1 and CDR2 from the germline V gene are LNHDA and SQIVND (reference sequence). The CDR3 has 15 amino acids. The CDR3 sequence is CASSIVTGSNQPQHF. The DNA for the CDR3 is TGTGCCAGTAGTATAGTAACAGGCTCTAATCAGCCCCAGCATTTT.

This chain joins TRBV18 and TRBJ2-7; 7 nucleotides match TRBD1. CDR1 and CDR2 (germline): KGHSH, LQKENI. The trim removed 3 bases at V and 5 bases at J, leaving 7 bases unmatched. This CDR3 has 14 residues. This chain's CDR3 is CASSPGQTSHEQYF. The CDR3 nucleotides read TGTGCCAGCTCACCGGGACAGACCAGTCACGAGCAGTACTTC.

Points on this clone: A much larger clonotype is one base distant, so this may be a read error. V is TRBV5-8 and J is TRBJ1-5; D may be TRBD1 (5 bases). This CDR3 spans 15 amino acids. Deletions cut 2 bases from V and 0 bases from J, with 9 bases between. The germline V gene has CDR1 SGHTS and CDR2 YDEGEE. The CDR3 sequence is CASSLAGDSNQPQHF. For the CDR3, the DNA is TGTGCCAGCAGCTTAGCGGGGGATAGCAATCAGCCCCAGCATTTT. Using reference TRBV5-8 and TRBJ1-5 for the parts outside the CDR3, the full variable domain is EAGVTQSPTHLIKTRGQQATLRCSPISGHTSVYWYQQALGLGLQFLLWYDEGEERNRGNFPPRFSGRQFPNYSSELNVNALELEDSALYLCASSLAGDSNQPQHFGDGTRLSIL.

The chain is built from TRBV2 and TRBJ2-5, with TRBD1 matching over 11 bases. CDR1 and CDR2 from the germline V gene are SNHLY and FYNNEI. The CDR3 runs to 15 residues. Germline trimming cut 7 bases from V and 1 base from J; bases unmatched to any gene: 5. CDR3 protein: CASNGDRGSQETQYF. The CDR3 DNA follows: TGTGCCAGCAACGGGGACAGGGGGAGCCAAGAGACCCAGTACTTC.

The chain employs TRBV7-9 and TRBJ1-2; 12 positions agree with TRBD1. This CDR3 has 16 residues. Germline V gene data show CDR1 as SEHNR and CDR2 as FQNEAQ (reference sequence). V lost 0 bases and J lost 8; bases outside the gene matches: 7. In DNA, the CDR3 is TGTGCCAGCAGCTTAGCGTCGGGACAGGGGGCAGGAGGCTACACCTTC. Amino acid sequence: CASSLASGQGAGGYTF. The variable domain in full, with the rest retrieved from reference TRBV7-9 and TRBJ1-2, is DTGVSQNPRHKITKRGQNVTFRCDPISEHNRLYWYRQTLGQGPEFLTYFQNEAQLEKSRLLSDRFSAERPKGSFSTLEIQRTEQGDSAMYLCASSLASGQGAGGYTFGSGTRLTVV.

The chain joins TRBV25-1 to TRBJ1-1; D call uncertain. CDR1 and CDR2 from the germline V gene are MGHDK and SYGVNS. CDR3 length: 14 residues. The V end was cut by 3 bases, the J end by 1 base, with 9 bases between. The CDR3 sequence is CASSDPGKNTEAFF. The CDR3 coding sequence is TGTGCCAGCAGTGACCCAGGAAAGAACACTGAAGCTTTCTTT.

This clone occurred once. CDR3 loop: CASSLTAIAGVSGELFF. CDR3 DNA: TGTGCCAGCAGCTTAACGGCGATCGCAGGGGTGTCCGGGGAGCTGTTTTTT. The chain uses TRBV7-3 and TRBJ2-2; TRBD1 is a possible D gene (6 bases). This CDR3 comprises 17 residues. Trimming took off 0 bases at V and 6 bases at J, with 17 bases between the two ends. CDR1 and CDR2 from the germline V gene are SGHTA and FQGTGA.

This chain links TRBV12-3 or TRBV12-4 with TRBJ1-3; D is unresolved. With 4 bases removed from V and 2 bases from J, the gap between germline ends came to 6 bases. The CDR3 runs to 13 residues. DNA of the CDR3: TGTGCCAGCAGTTCTATGACTGGAAACACCATATATTTT. Translating gives CASSSMTGNTIYF.

The V and J genes are TRBV19 and TRBJ1-5; the D gene is possibly TRBD1 (5 bases). The CDR3 covers 14 residues. The germline V gene encodes CDR1 LNHDA and CDR2 SQIVND (reference sequence). With 6 bases removed from V and 1 base from J, the gap between germline ends came to 10 bases. The CDR3 region is CASRIQGSNQPQHF. In nucleotides, the CDR3 is TGTGCCAGTAGGATCCAGGGAAGCAATCAGCCCCAGCATTTT.

The rearrangement joins TRBV25-1 to TRBJ1-2; 9 bases fit TRBD1. Trimming took 6 bases from V and 0 from J; bases not matched to a gene: 5. Germline CDR1 is MGHDK and CDR2 is SYGVNS. This CDR3 region has 15 residues. Here the CDR3 DNA reads TGTGCCAGCAGGACGGGGACAGGGACTAACTATGGCTACACCTTC. Protein: CASRTGTGTNYGYTF.

J is TRBJ1-1 and V is TRBV5-4; the D is unclear. The germline V gene encodes CDR1 SGHNT and CDR2 YYREEE (reference sequence). The CDR3 extends over 15 amino acids. V gave up 3 bases and J gave up 0 bases, with 12 bases separating them. CDR3 nucleotides: TGTGCCAGCAGCTCAGGACTCCCTGTGAACACTGAAGCTTTCTTT. Translation gives CASSSGLPVNTEAFF.

This chain joins TRBV9 and TRBJ1-6; D unclear. CDR1 is SGDLS, CDR2 YYNGEE, per germline. Trimming removed 0 bases from V and 0 bases from J, with 10 bases in between. The CDR3 has 17 amino acids. CDR3 loop: CASSVGADSSYNSPLHF. DNA of the CDR3: TGTGCCAGCAGCGTAGGGGCCGATAGCTCCTATAATTCACCCCTCCACTTT.